The 13 T cell receptor beta chains presented below share a single source sample, sequenced in a study of cytomegalovirus exposure and HLA in healthy donors. With 60 Vbeta and 13 Jbeta primers, the PCR was carried out. Only in-frame clones appear in the TCRdb table, and some are missing; sequencing was by immunoSEQ multiplex PCR. The sample has tens of thousands of clones, 45% to 65% seen once. The material sequenced was PBMCs. These receptors were collected from a human donor in good health.

The rearrangement uses TRBV4-1 and TRBJ2-1; the match to TRBD2 covers 12 bases. V trimming: 5 bases; J trimming: 4 bases; junction bases outside the gene matches: 12. The CDR3 has 18 amino acids. The germline V gene has CDR1 MGHRA and CDR2 YSYEKL. Here the CDR3 reads CASSYRLAGEALYNEQFF. The CDR3 DNA follows: TGCGCCAGCAGCTACCGACTAGCGGGAGAGGCGCTTTACAATGAGCAGTTCTTC.

The V and J genes are TRBV19 and TRBJ2-1, with 11 bases fitting TRBD2. Germline CDR1 and CDR2: LNHDA and SQIVND (reference sequence). V trimming: 8 bases; J trimming: 9 bases; junction bases outside the gene matches: 9. The CDR3 has 14 residues. The CDR3 DNA reads as TGTGCCAGTCGAACTAGCGGGAGTGGCGGTGAGCAGTTCTTC. It codes for CASRTSGSGGEQFF.

By share, this clone ranks as medium-sized. The V and J genes are TRBV7-2 and TRBJ2-7; TRBD1 matches at 8 bases. Losses at the gene ends were 4 bases for V and 4 bases for J; bases not matched to a gene: 3. The CDR3 is 13 residues long. Germline lookup yields CDR1 SGHTA and CDR2 FQGNSA. CDR3 sequence: CASSSQGAYEQYF. The CDR3 DNA reads as TGTGCCAGCAGCTCCCAGGGGGCGTACGAGCAGTACTTC.

V gene TRBV19 combines with J gene TRBJ2-7; 8 nucleotides agree with TRBD1. CDR1 LNHDA and CDR2 SQIVND come from the germline V gene (reference sequence). The CDR3 is 15 amino acids. V shed 5 bases and J 6 bases; nucleotides not matched to a gene: 12. The CDR3 reads CASSSTPLGQGEQYF. CDR3 nucleotide sequence: TGTGCCAGTAGTTCCACACCACTCGGACAGGGCGAGCAGTACTTC. Full variable domain (remainder filled in from reference TRBV19 and TRBJ2-7): DGGITQSPKYLFRKEGQNVTLSCEQNLNHDAMYWYRQDPGQGLRLIYYSQIVNDFQKGDIAEGYSVSREKKESFPLTVTSAQKNPTAFYLCASSSTPLGQGEQYFGPGTRLTVT.

The chain links TRBV5-1 to TRBJ1-1; 8 bases match TRBD1. CDR1 and CDR2 from the germline V gene are SGHRS and YFSETQ. The CDR3 is 15 residues long. V dropped 4 bases and J dropped 1; count of bases not matched to a gene: 6. The CDR3: CASSTPGTGNTEAFF. The CDR3, as DNA: TGCGCCAGCAGCACCCCCGGGACAGGGAACACTGAAGCTTTCTTT.

This clone appeared a few times. V usage is TRBV9 and J usage is TRBJ1-6; the match to TRBD1 covers 11 bases. The germline V gene encodes CDR1 SGDLS and CDR2 YYNGEE. V lost 2 bases to trimming and J lost 9 bases; unmatched junction nucleotides: 4. The CDR3 runs 15 residues. CDR3 protein: CASSVSDRGRSPLHF. In DNA, the CDR3 is TGTGCCAGCAGCGTTTCGGACAGGGGGCGTTCACCCCTCCACTTT.

The chain uses TRBV4-1 and TRBJ2-5, with D maybe TRBD1 (6 bases). This CDR3 spans 20 amino acids. The germline V and J ends were trimmed by 0 bases and 0 bases, with 23 bases remaining between them. CDR1 is MGHRA and CDR2 is YSYEKL in the germline V gene. The CDR3, as DNA: TGCGCCAGCAGCCAAGACTTTACCTACCCCGGGCAGGGGTACCAAGAGACCCAGTACTTC. Residues: CASSQDFTYPGQGYQETQYF.

The V call is TRBV30, the J call TRBJ2-5, with 16 positions matching TRBD2. Germline-derived CDR1 and CDR2 are GTSNPN and SVGIG (reference sequence). With V trimmed by 1 base and J by 5 bases, 7 bases remained unmatched. This CDR3 is built from 17 residues. CDR3 in amino acids: CAWSAGLAGGPGETQYF. The CDR3 region has the DNA TGTGCCTGGAGTGCGGGACTAGCGGGAGGGCCGGGGGAGACCCAGTACTTC.

V and J are TRBV4-3 and TRBJ1-2, with D possibly matching TRBD1 (6 bases). The CDR3 has 15 amino acids. CDR1 and CDR2 (germline): LGHNA, YSLEER. V dropped 0 bases and J dropped 2 bases, with 10 bases sitting between them. The CDR3 loop reads CASSQDLQGNYGYTF. DNA for the CDR3: TGCGCCAGCAGCCAAGACCTACAGGGAAACTATGGCTACACCTTC.

This clone came up a few times. The chain links TRBV9 to TRBJ2-3; 11 bases line up with TRBD2. The J segment lost 3 bases and the V segment lost 4 bases, leaving 10 bases of the junction unmatched. Germline loops: CDR1 SGDLS, CDR2 YYNGEE. CDR3 length: 17 residues. The chain's CDR3 is CASSKRLAGIGTDTQYF. DNA of the CDR3: TGTGCCAGCAGCAAAAGACTAGCGGGAATCGGAACAGATACGCAGTATTTT.

The rearrangement joins TRBV5-8 to TRBJ1-1; unclear D gene. V lost 0 bases, J lost 1 base, and 13 bases lay in between. The CDR3 totals 16 residues. The V gene's germline CDR1 is SGHTS and CDR2 YDEGEE. DNA of the CDR3: TGTGCCAGCAGCTTGGCCGACGGAGGTGGGAACACTGAAGCTTTCTTT. As protein: CASSLADGGGNTEAFF.

This clone was detected once. The genes are TRBV28 and TRBJ1-5; possible D gene TRBD1, 6 bases. Trimming removed 6 bases at V and 2 bases at J, with 14 bases between. The CDR3 runs 15 residues. The germline CDR1 and CDR2 sequences are MDHEN and SYDVKM. CDR3 residues: CASREPRGGNQPQHF. The CDR3 nucleotides are TGTGCCAGCAGAGAACCCAGGGGAGGCAATCAGCCCCAGCATTTT.

There are a few counts of this clone. The gene calls are TRBV5-1 and TRBJ2-1; D is uncertain. The CDR3 contains 14 residues. Germline assignment: CDR1 SGHRS and CDR2 YFSETQ. The V end lost 4 bases, the J end lost 6 bases, and 14 bases lay between the germline ends. The CDR3, as DNA: TGCGCCAGCAGCCTGCAAACCCCCAGCAATGAGCAGTTCTTC. As protein: CASSLQTPSNEQFF.